This TCR beta chain stems from a study of graft-versus-host responses after intestinal transplantation. In the case of this clone: Its antigen is currently unknown.

Tissue from the graft was processed to free its intraepithelial and lamina propria lymphocytes. V was shortened by 6 bases and J by 5 bases, with 17 bases between the two germline ends. In germline, CDR1 is MNHNS, CDR2 SASEGT. The CDR3 totals 15 residues. Measured with immunoSEQ multiplex PCR; TCRdb has only the in-frame clones, and not every one. The sample has under 30,000 clones, 80% to 85% seen once. Study results and caveats: Early post-transplant HvG declines showed an association with peak circulating GvH clone levels.

The gene calls are TRBV6-1 and TRBJ2-1, with D possibly being TRBD2 (5 bases). This receptor was identified in a human patient who received an intestinal transplant, so some T cells may come from the graft donor. Sequencing was performed on ileum tissue, taken 98 days after intestinal transplantation. Written as DNA, the CDR3 is TGTGCCAGCAGACCCATAGCGCCGGAAAACAATGAGCAGTTCTTC. Encoded protein: CASRPIAPENNEQFF.